This is a list of T cell receptor beta chains from one sample in a study of regulatory T cells in long-lasting Graves disease. TCRdb called the multiplex PCR reads again in MiXCR, with one record for every CDR3 protein. The sample includes some 490,000 distinct CDR3 sequences, 12% of them seen just once. In addition, the sample was reused for a study of T cells in Graves' hyperthyroidism and ophthalmopathy.

The sequences come from peripheral blood mononuclear cells (PBMCs), collected at new diagnosis, from a patient treated with antithyroid drugs. The receptors stem from a woman younger than 45 with Graves disease. Both conserved end residues are trimmed from each CDR3.

V | length | CDR3
TRBV30 | 9 | AWSVLNEQF
TRBV19 | 17 | ASSIGLDRALSGANVLT
TRBV11-2 | 14 | ASSPGWTSFTGELF
TRBV20-1 | 11 | SARVTGWGEQF
TRBV2 | 12 | ASRGAGRTGELF
TRBV6-2/TRBV6-3 | 11 | ASSLHSEMEQF
TRBV20-1 | 15 | SARDPQGSPLVTEAF
TRBV10-3 | 13 | AISDLTENPYEQY
TRBV11-2 | 13 | ASADRTVTTYEQY
TRBV12-3/TRBV12-4 | 11 | ASRTGTRKTQY